This is a list of T cell receptor beta chains from one sample in a study of shared clonotypes between healthy human individuals. TCRdb's table, derived via immunoSEQ multiplex PCR, lists solely in-frame clones and lacks some. The sample contains approximately 110,000 clones, 65% to 75% of which appear only once. Sequencing was done on a sample of memory CD8+ T cells sorted from blood. These receptors were collected from a woman in her twenties or thirties in good health. CDR3s include the opening cysteine and the closing phenylalanine or tryptophan. Fields, in order: J gene, D gene, clone size, V gene, CDR3 DNA, CDR3 protein. A D gene is named only where the DNA matches it firmly. Only some rows state a clone size, as once, few, many or a class for expanded clones.

TRBJ2-5 . . TRBV5-5 TGTGCCAGCAGCTTACGGGGTCCCCAACCCGAGACCCAGTACTTC CASSLRGPQPETQYF
TRBJ2-7 . medium-sized TRBV2 TGTGCCAGCACCCCCCCCACAGGAGCCGCCTACGAGCAGTACTTC CASTPPTGAAYEQYF
TRBJ1-3 TRBD1 . TRBV13 TGTGCCAGCAGCAGCTCCGGGACAGGGGGGAACACCATATATTTT CASSSSGTGGNTIYF
TRBJ2-7 . . TRBV4-1 TGCGCCAGCAGCCAAACAGGGTCCTACGAGCAGTACTTC CASSQTGSYEQYF
TRBJ1-1 . . TRBV13 TGTGCCAGCAGCTCATGGTGGGGGGGCCCTACCGGATTT CASSSWWGGPTGF
TRBJ1-2 . . TRBV29-1 TGCAGCGTTTTCTACTATGGCTACACCTTC CSVFYYGYTF
TRBJ2-5 . . TRBV4-1 TGCGCCAGCAGCCAAATACAGGATCAAGAGACCCAGTACTTC CASSQIQDQETQYF
TRBJ2-7 . . TRBV28 TGTGCCAGCAGAGGCATCGTGACAGGAGGTTACGAGCAGTACTTC CASRGIVTGGYEQYF
TRBJ1-2 . . TRBV19 TGTGCCAGTAGTATATGGACAGTAGATGGCTACACCTTC CASSIWTVDGYTF
TRBJ2-2 TRBD2 few TRBV7-8 TGTGCCAGCAGCTTATACGGGAGGAGTGACGGGGAGCTGTTTTTT CASSLYGRSDGELFF
TRBJ1-1 TRBD1 many TRBV7-8 TGTGCCAGCAGCCCAGGACAGGGATGGAACACTGAAGCTTTCTTT CASSPGQGWNTEAFF
TRBJ1-5 . medium-sized TRBV7-9 TGTGCCAGCAGCTTTTCCGGGCCTGGGGATCAGCCCCAGCATTTT CASSFSGPGDQPQHF
TRBJ2-5 . . TRBV5-6 TGTGCCAGCAGCTTGGAGGAAGAGACCCAGTACTTC CASSLEEETQYF
TRBJ1-4 . many TRBV7-6 TGTGCCAGCAGCTTATTAGGTGAAAAACTGTTTTTT CASSLLGEKLFF
TRBJ1-2 TRBD1 . TRBV19 TGTGCCAGTAGTATAGTTTTGGAACAGGGGTACGGCTACACCTTC CASSIVLEQGYGYTF
TRBJ2-5 TRBD1 few TRBV10-2 TGCGCCAGCAGTCCGGGACAGAGGGGAGAGACCCAGTACTTC CASSPGQRGETQYF
TRBJ2-1 . . TRBV9 TGTGCCAGCAGCGTAGCCACTTACAGGGAGGATGGTGAGCAGTTCTTC CASSVATYREDGEQFF
TRBJ2-7 . . TRBV28 TGTGCCAGCAGTTTTGGGGGGAGAGACCACGAGCAGTACTTC CASSFGGRDHEQYF
TRBJ2-7 . . TRBV28 TGTGCCAGCAGGCCGGGTTTGAGGGCATTTTACGAGCAGTACTTC CASRPGLRAFYEQYF
TRBJ1-5 . few TRBV2 TGTGCCAGCAGTGAAGAATCGTTGAATCAGCCCCAGCATTTT CASSEESLNQPQHF
TRBJ2-7 TRBD2 . TRBV27 TGTACCAGCAGTTTCCTGACTAGCGGGACCTACGAGCAGTACTTC CTSSFLTSGTYEQYF
TRBJ1-5 . few TRBV6-1 TGTGCCAGCAGTGTCTCAGATAGGGCGCGCAATCAGCCCCAGCATTTT CASSVSDRARNQPQHF
TRBJ1-1 . many TRBV21-1 TGTGCCAGCAGCTTACCGGGACAATCTTTAGCTGAAGCTTTCTTT CASSLPGQSLAEAFF
TRBJ2-5 . . TRBV25-1 TGTGCCAGCAGTTCTGGGACGGGCCAAGAGACCCAGTACTTC CASSSGTGQETQYF
TRBJ2-1 TRBD2 . TRBV28 TGTGCCAGTATGGGACTAAACTACAATGAGCAGTTCTTC CASMGLNYNEQFF
TRBJ2-7 . . TRBV4-2 TGTGCCAGCAGCAAGAGGATCGGACTACCTCATTACGAGCAGTACTTC CASSKRIGLPHYEQYF
TRBJ1-4 . . TRBV19 TGTGCCACCAGAGGTGGTACTAATGAAAAACTGTTTTTT CATRGGTNEKLFF
TRBJ2-7 TRBD1 few TRBV6-4 TGTGCCAGCAGTCTCGGGACAGGGGGTGGCGAGCAGTACTTC CASSLGTGGGEQYF
TRBJ1-5 TRBD1 . TRBV27 TGTGCCAGCAGTCCCCGGACAGGGAACAATCAGCCCCAGCATTTT CASSPRTGNNQPQHF
TRBJ1-1 TRBD1 . TRBV30 TGTGCCTGGAGTCAACGGGACAGGGGACTGATTAAAGCTTTCTTT CAWSQRDRGLIKAFF
TRBJ2-1 . . TRBV5-1 TGCGCCAGCAGCTTTGCCAACGACAATGAGCAGTTCTTC CASSFANDNEQFF
TRBJ1-5 TRBD1 medium-sized TRBV11-3 TGTGCCAGCAGCTTAGACCGGACAGGGATTTGTATCGAGCCCCAGCATTTT CASSLDRTGICIEPQHF
TRBJ2-2 . . TRBV4-1 TGCGCCAGCAGCACGACTGGGGTGCGGAGGGGTGGCGGGGAGCTGTTTTTT CASSTTGVRRGGGELFF
TRBJ2-7 . . TRBV28 TGTGCCAGCCGGGAAGGGAATGCCTACGAGCAGTACTTC CASREGNAYEQYF
TRBJ2-5 . . TRBV7-9 TGTGCCAGCAGCTTAATTGTGGACACAGGTCTGGAGACCCAGTACTTC CASSLIVDTGLETQYF
TRBJ2-7 TRBD1 . TRBV28 TGTGCCAGCAGAGAGGGGACAGGGCACCTGACCTACGATAGGGAGCAGTACTTC CASREGTGHLTYDREQYF
TRBJ2-7 . few TRBV7-9 TGTGCCAGCAGCCTTGTACGGGACGTGACCCACGAGCAGTACTTC CASSLVRDVTHEQYF
TRBJ2-5 . . TRBV4-1 TGCGCCAGCAGCCGACCCTTTCTATATCAGGGCGACGAGACCCAGTACTTC CASSRPFLYQGDETQYF
TRBJ2-2 TRBD1 once TRBV18 TGTGCCAGCTCACAGGGTCGACAGGGATTGACCGGGGAGCTGTTTTTT CASSQGRQGLTGELFF
TRBJ2-1 . . TRBV5-1 TGCGCCAGCAGCCCCGGGACTTATCAACCCAATGAGCAGTTCTTC CASSPGTYQPNEQFF
TRBJ2-7 . . TRBV6-6 TGTGCCAGCAGTTACCGTCACGAGCAGTACTTC CASSYRHEQYF
TRBJ2-7 . . TRBV19 TGTGCCAGTAGTATTAGGGAGCCCCCCTACGAGCAGTACTTC CASSIREPPYEQYF
TRBJ2-5 . once TRBV7-8 TGTGCCAGCAGCCATTGGGCGACCCAGTACTTC CASSHWATQYF
TRBJ1-1 . . TRBV4-1 TGCGCCAGCAGCTCGTCACAGGGTTTTGAAGCTTTCTTT CASSSSQGFEAFF
TRBJ2-6 . . TRBV2 TGTGCCACCGTTGGGGACTCTGGGGCCAACGTCCTGACTTTC CATVGDSGANVLTF
TRBJ2-1 TRBD2 . TRBV9 TGTGCCAGCAGCGTAGGGGGGGGGAGCGATGAGCAGTTCTTC CASSVGGGSDEQFF
TRBJ1-4 . . TRBV28 TGTGCCAGCAGTGAATGGGGGGGAGGCGAAAGTCTGTTTTTT CASSEWGGGESLFF
TRBJ1-5 . . TRBV15 TGTGCCACCAGCAGAGAGGGCAGCAATCAGCCCCAGCATTTT CATSREGSNQPQHF